Below, one TCR beta chain is given with its context. The antigen is not known. Profiled with immunoSEQ multiplex PCR; TCRdb holds only in-frame clones, not every one. The sample includes tens of thousands of clones, roughly four fifths of them seen just once. The entry originates in a study of glioma-infiltrating T cells after dendritic cell vaccination. Overall study: Patients had newly diagnosed or recurrent glioblastoma and received dendritic cell vaccines.

The ends lost 6 bases at V and 4 bases at J; junction bases unmatched: 3. Per the germline V gene, CDR1 is MNHEY and CDR2 is SVGAGI. The CDR3 is 13 amino acids. Regarding the study as a whole: Only a small number of patients had complete blood and tumor samples. Estimated pretreatment TIL content predicted outcome after dendritic cell vaccination.

Specimen: blood, collected before dendritic cell vaccination. The TCR comes from a human donor with glioblastoma. The gene calls are TRBV6-5 and TRBJ2-1; 7 positions match TRBD1. The chain's CDR3 is CASSLTGYNEQFF. CDR3 coding DNA: TGTGCCAGCAGCCTGACAGGGTACAATGAGCAGTTCTTC.